This is a list of T cell receptor beta chains from one sample in a study of shared clonotypes between healthy human individuals. Generated by immunoSEQ multiplex PCR, the TCRdb table keeps only in-frame clones and is missing some. The sample lists around 2.1 million clones; approximately 94% were seen once. Sequencing was performed on naive CD4+ T cells sorted from blood. The receptors shown here come from a man in his late teens or twenties in good health. The CDR3 runs from the conserved cysteine through the conserved F or W. D genes are given only for firm matches. Not every row has a clone size; where given, it reads once, few, many or a size class.

d_call clone_size j_call v_call cdr3_nt cdr3_aa
. . TRBJ2-1 TRBV25-1 TGTGCCAGCAGTGAATACAGGGGAGTAGACAATGAGCAGTTCTTC CASSEYRGVDNEQFF
. once TRBJ2-1 TRBV10-3 TGTGCCATGGCCCGAGTGGGGGGCGGGAATGAGCAGTTCTTC CAMARVGGGNEQFF
. . TRBJ2-3 TRBV7-9 TGTGCCAGCAGCTTAGTGTGGGGGGACACAACAGATACGCAGTATTTT CASSLVWGDTTDTQYF
. . TRBJ2-7 TRBV7-2 TGTGCCAGCAGTGCGGGCCCTTCCTACGAGCAGTACTTC CASSAGPSYEQYF
TRBD1 . TRBJ2-3 TRBV5-1 TGCGCCAGCAGCGAACAGGGGACAGATACGCAGTATTTT CASSEQGTDTQYF
. . TRBJ1-6 TRBV27 TGTGCCAGCAGACACCTAGATAATTCACCCCTCCACTTT CASRHLDNSPLHF
. . TRBJ2-3 TRBV4-3 TGCGCCAGCAGCCAAGGGGACCGGTGGGAGGAAGGGGATACGCAGTATTTT CASSQGDRWEEGDTQYF
TRBD1 . TRBJ1-2 TRBV15 TGTGCCACCAGCAGAGGACAGGGACTGCAGAGCTATGGCTACACCTTC CATSRGQGLQSYGYTF
TRBD1 once TRBJ2-2 TRBV10-2 TGCGCCAGCCCCCAGGTCGGGACAGGGGACACCGGGGAGCTGTTTTTT CASPQVGTGDTGELFF
. . TRBJ2-2 TRBV6-5 TGTGCCAGCAGTTACTCAGGGAGCAACACCGGGGAGCTGTTTTTT CASSYSGSNTGELFF
. . TRBJ1-6 TRBV30 TGTGCCTGGGCGGGGGGGAATAATTCACCCCTCCACTTT CAWAGGNNSPLHF